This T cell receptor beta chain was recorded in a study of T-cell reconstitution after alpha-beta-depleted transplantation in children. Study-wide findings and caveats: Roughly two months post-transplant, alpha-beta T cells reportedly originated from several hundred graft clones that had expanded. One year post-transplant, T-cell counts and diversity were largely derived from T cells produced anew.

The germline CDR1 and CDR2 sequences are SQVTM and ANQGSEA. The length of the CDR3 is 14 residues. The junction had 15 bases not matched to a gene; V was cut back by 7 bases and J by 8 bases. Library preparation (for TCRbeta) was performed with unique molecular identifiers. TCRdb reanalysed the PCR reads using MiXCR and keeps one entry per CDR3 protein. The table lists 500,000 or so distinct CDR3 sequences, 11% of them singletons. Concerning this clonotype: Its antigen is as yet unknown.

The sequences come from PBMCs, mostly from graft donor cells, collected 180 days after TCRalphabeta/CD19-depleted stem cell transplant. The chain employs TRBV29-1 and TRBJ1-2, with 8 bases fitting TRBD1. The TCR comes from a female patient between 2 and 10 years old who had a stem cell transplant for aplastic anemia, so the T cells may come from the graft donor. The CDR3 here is CSDRGTGGVSGYTF. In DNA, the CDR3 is TGCAGCGACCGTGGGACAGGTGGAGTTAGCGGCTACACCTTC.